These 27 T cell receptor beta chains share one sample of origin, sequenced in a study of shared clonotypes between healthy human individuals. The protocol was immunoSEQ multiplex PCR, while the TCRdb copy is restricted to in-frame clones and leaves out a portion. The sample consists of some 500,000 clones, roughly 95% of them appearing once. Sequencing used naive CD4+ T cells sorted from blood. Subset given: CD45RA+ positively selected. The receptors stem from a woman aged 30 to 39 in good health.

This chain connects TRBV15 to TRBJ2-3, with 11 positions matching TRBD2. The CDR3 contains 15 residues. Per germline, CDR1 LNHNV and CDR2 YYDKDF (reference sequence). After removal of 2 bases from V and 5 bases from J, the junction contained 3 bases not matched to a gene. In DNA form, the CDR3 reads TGTGCCACCAGCAGAACCGGGACTAGCGGAGATACGCAGTATTTT. Its protein is CATSRTGTSGDTQYF.

The chain has TRBV5-4 and TRBJ2-7, with 7 bases matching TRBD2. CDR1 and CDR2 (germline): SGHNT, YYREEE (reference sequence). Unmatched junction bases numbered 10, after V lost 5 bases and J lost 2 bases. There are 15 residues in the CDR3. CDR3 in DNA: TGTGCCAGCAGTTACCTGGCTAGCGGAACCTACGAGCAGTACTTC. Protein: CASSYLASGTYEQYF.

The chain uses TRBV19 and TRBJ2-1; 7 bases line up with TRBD2. Germline loops: CDR1 LNHDA, CDR2 SQIVND (reference sequence). The CDR3 extends over 11 amino acids. The V gene end was trimmed by 6 bases and the J gene end by 16 bases; junction bases not matched to a gene: 9. The CDR3: CASRGPGLSFF. For the CDR3, the DNA is TGTGCCAGTAGAGGGCCGGGACTATCTTTCTTC.

The chain recombines TRBV6-6 with TRBJ2-5; TRBD1 matches at 7 bases. The CDR3 is 15 residues long. The germline CDR1 and CDR2 sequences are MNHNY and SVGAGI (reference sequence). J gave up 2 bases and V 6 bases, and 9 bases lay outside the gene matches. Here the CDR3 reads CASRQADRLQETQYF. The CDR3 DNA is TGTGCCAGCAGGCAGGCGGACAGGCTACAAGAGACCCAGTACTTC.

The chain couples TRBV7-3 to TRBJ2-1, with 9 positions matching TRBD1. There are 14 residues in the CDR3. The germline gives CDR1 SGHTA, CDR2 FQGTGA. Germline trimming cut 0 bases from V and 7 bases from J; bases unmatched to any gene: 1. The CDR3: CASSLTQGANEQFF. CDR3 sequence (DNA): TGTGCCAGCAGCTTAACACAGGGGGCAAATGAGCAGTTCTTC. Full variable domain (remainder filled in from reference TRBV7-3 and TRBJ2-1): GAGVSQTPSNKVTEKGKYVELRCDPISGHTALYWYRQSLGQGPEFLIYFQGTGAADDSGLPNDRFFAVRPEGSVSTLKIQRTERGDSAVYLCASSLTQGANEQFFGPGTRLTVL.

The chain uses TRBV19 and TRBJ1-1; 7 nucleotides match TRBD1. The germline V gene has CDR1 LNHDA and CDR2 SQIVND (reference sequence). The CDR3 covers 17 residues. V dropped 6 bases and J dropped 3; count of bases not matched to a gene: 16. CDR3: CASSSRQGHRGHTEAFF. The CDR3, as DNA: TGTGCCAGTAGCTCTCGACAGGGACACCGGGGCCACACTGAAGCTTTCTTT.

The V gene is TRBV7-9, the J gene TRBJ2-3, with 7 bases lining up with TRBD1. CDR3 length: 14 residues. Germline CDR1 is SEHNR and CDR2 is FQNEAQ (reference sequence). With V trimmed by 10 bases and J by 3 bases, 10 bases remained unmatched. CDR3 sequence (DNA): TGTGCCACCAGGGCAGGGGGATCGACAGATACGCAGTATTTT. It specifies CATRAGGSTDTQYF.

V is TRBV28 and J is TRBJ1-1; TRBD1 matches at 9 bases. There are 15 residues in the CDR3. CDR1 and CDR2 from the germline V gene are MDHEN and SYDVKM. After removal of 7 bases from V and 5 bases from J, the junction contained 11 bases not matched to a gene. The CDR3 DNA is TGTGCCAGCACCCCAACCCCGGGACAGGGAACTGAAGCTTTCTTT. It is translated as CASTPTPGQGTEAFF.

The chain has TRBV11-1 and TRBJ2-5, with D maybe TRBD1 (5 bases). This CDR3 has 13 amino acids. Germline V gene data show CDR1 as SGHAT and CDR2 as FQDESV (reference sequence). Trimming took off 3 bases at V and 2 bases at J, with 7 bases between the two ends. The CDR3 sequence is CASSFRVQETQYF. DNA of the CDR3: TGTGCCAGCAGCTTCAGGGTTCAAGAGACCCAGTACTTC. Variable domain in full (rest from reference TRBV11-1 and TRBJ2-5): EAEVAQSPRYKITEKSQAVAFWCDPISGHATLYWYRQILGQGPELLVQFQDESVVDDSQLPKDRFSAERLKGVDSTLKIQPAELGDSAMYLCASSFRVQETQYFGPGTRLLVL.

The rearrangement links TRBV5-8 to TRBJ1-1; the D is unclear. Germline V gives CDR1 SGHTS, CDR2 YDEGEE. Trimming shortened V by 5 bases and J by 8 bases, and 13 bases separated the two germline ends. The CDR3 totals 12 residues. In DNA form, the CDR3 reads TGTGCCAGCAGATTCCCCGGGAGCGAAGCTTTCTTT. Amino acid sequence: CASRFPGSEAFF.

The sample holds one count of this clone. The gene calls are TRBV19 and TRBJ1-6; no clear D. In germline, CDR1 is LNHDA, CDR2 SQIVND (reference sequence). Deletions cut 5 bases from V and 8 bases from J, with 10 bases between. The CDR3 extends over 13 amino acids. This CDR3 is CASSEGGDSPLHF. The CDR3 DNA reads TGTGCCAGTAGTGAGGGAGGTGATTCACCCCTCCACTTT.

This sequence joins TRBV2 and TRBJ1-1; a possible D gene is TRBD1 (5 bases). Germline loops: CDR1 SNHLY, CDR2 FYNNEI. Trimming pared 2 bases from V and 3 bases from J, leaving 16 bases between. This CDR3 has 16 residues. Written as DNA, the CDR3 is TGTGCCAGCAGTGAAAGGTGGAGGGGAGGTGACACTGAAGCTTTCTTT. This gives the protein CASSERWRGGDTEAFF.

The V call is TRBV7-2, the J call TRBJ2-7, with D possibly matching TRBD2 (7 bases). V lost 4 bases, J lost 1 base, and 14 bases lay in between. Germline V gene lookup returns CDR1 SGHTA and CDR2 FQGNSA. The CDR3 is made up of 15 amino acids. CDR3 amino acids: CASSSARGGSYEQYF. In nucleotides, the CDR3 is TGTGCCAGCAGCTCGGCGAGGGGGGGTTCCTACGAGCAGTACTTC.

The chain carries TRBV18 and TRBJ2-7; tentative D call: TRBD1 (5 bases). Per germline, CDR1 KGHSH and CDR2 LQKENI. Trimming stripped 4 bases from V and 4 bases from J, with 11 bases between. The CDR3 is 13 residues long. CDR3 loop: CASSQGVSYEQYF. The CDR3 nucleotides are TGTGCCAGCTCACAAGGGGTATCGTACGAGCAGTACTTC.

The chain carries TRBV11-3 and TRBJ2-3, with D perhaps matching TRBD1 (5 bases). V lost 3 bases to trimming and J lost 1 base, with 14 bases between them. Germline V gives CDR1 SGHNT, CDR2 YENEEA. The CDR3 has 16 residues. The CDR3 coding sequence is TGTGCCAGCAGCTTGGGGCAGGGCCAGGGCACAGATACGCAGTATTTT. Amino acid sequence: CASSLGQGQGTDTQYF. The full variable domain, completed using reference TRBV11-3 and TRBJ2-3, is EAGVVQSPRYKIIEKKQPVAFWCNPISGHNTLYWYLQNLGQGPELLIRYENEEAVDDSQLPKDRFSAERLKGVDSTLKIQPAELGDSAVYLCASSLGQGQGTDTQYFGPGTRLTVL.

The chain is built from TRBV6-5 and TRBJ2-7, with unresolved D. V lost 6 bases and J lost 3, with 6 bases in between. CDR1 MNHEY and CDR2 SVGAGI come from the germline V gene. The CDR3 spans 11 residues. CDR3 nucleotides: TGTGCCAGCAGCCGGCGCTACGAGCAGTACTTC. Translated: CASSRRYEQYF.

CDR3 sequence (DNA): TGTGCCTGGGCCGCGTACAGGGCTGTATATGGCTACACCTTC. Translating gives CAWAAYRAVYGYTF. The genes are TRBV30 and TRBJ1-2; D is perhaps TRBD1 (6 bases). The germline V and J ends were trimmed by 5 bases and 5 bases, with 18 bases remaining between them. The V gene's germline CDR1 is GTSNPN and CDR2 SVGIG (reference sequence). The length of the CDR3 is 14 residues.

The chain combines TRBV27 with TRBJ2-3; the D is unclear. Germline CDR1 MNHEY, CDR2 SMNVEV (reference sequence). The CDR3 runs 14 residues. Trimming removed 0 bases at V and 4 bases at J, with 8 bases between. The CDR3 sequence is CASSLSGVPDTQYF. The CDR3 nucleotides are TGTGCCAGCAGTTTATCTGGGGTCCCAGATACGCAGTATTTT.

V and J are TRBV19 and TRBJ2-2; D gene unclear. The CDR3 is 17 amino acids. The germline CDR1 and CDR2 sequences are LNHDA and SQIVND (reference sequence). Trimming took 2 bases from V and 4 from J, leaving 17 bases between them. The CDR3 DNA is TGTGCCAGTAGTATAACCCTGGACGCGCCAATCACCGGGGAGCTGTTTTTT. This translates into CASSITLDAPITGELFF.

This clone was picked up one time. This chain joins TRBV18 and TRBJ1-4; 8 bases are shared with TRBD1. The germline V gene encodes CDR1 KGHSH and CDR2 LQKENI. V lost 5 bases and J lost 7; bases outside the gene matches: 9. This CDR3 contains 15 residues. The CDR3 DNA reads TGTGCCAGCTCAGCAAGTACAGGGGGAGCTGAAAAACTGTTTTTT. Protein product: CASSASTGGAEKLFF.

The V gene is TRBV7-9, the J gene TRBJ1-2; 7 bases agree with TRBD1. The V and J ends lost 1 base and 4 bases, in that order; junction bases with no gene match: 9. The CDR3 totals 16 residues. Looked up from germline, CDR1 is SEHNR and CDR2 is FQNEAQ (reference sequence). In DNA form, the CDR3 reads TGTGCCAGCAGCTTAGGAGTGACAGGGCCTTTCTATGGCTACACCTTC. Translated, it gives CASSLGVTGPFYGYTF.

Written as DNA, the CDR3 is TGCGCCAGCAGTGCGTCCGGATCCTACGAGCAGTACTTC. It is translated as CASSASGSYEQYF. The rearrangement joins TRBV10-2 to TRBJ2-7, with no clear D. The germline CDR1 and CDR2 sequences are WSHSY and SAAADI. CDR3 length: 13 residues. Trimming pared 4 bases from V and 1 base from J, leaving 8 bases between.

This chain uses TRBV2 with TRBJ1-4; tentative D call: TRBD1 (5 bases). Trimming stripped 2 bases from V and 3 bases from J, with 10 bases between. Germline V gene sequence: CDR1 SNHLY, CDR2 FYNNEI. This CDR3 has 15 residues. The DNA for the CDR3 is TGTGCCAGCAGTGAACAGGGTACAGCTAATGAAAAACTGTTTTTT. It translates to CASSEQGTANEKLFF.

In regard to this clone: Germline is not matched at one junction end, which may reflect a read error. The chain has TRBV27 and TRBJ2-7; 8 nucleotides agree with TRBD2. This CDR3 spans 15 amino acids. The germline CDR1 and CDR2 sequences are MNHEY and SMNVEV (reference sequence). This chain's CDR3 is CASSPGRGFSHEQYF. DNA for the CDR3: TGTGCCAGCAGTCCCGGGAGGGGATTCTCCCACGAGCAGTACTTC.

The chain combines TRBV2 with TRBJ2-6, with 8 bases that match TRBD1. V gave up 7 bases and J gave up 2 bases; unmatched junction bases: 16. Germline CDR1 reads SNHLY; CDR2 reads FYNNEI. The CDR3 has 19 residues. CDR3: CASNPFGQGVRAGANVLTF. CDR3 in DNA: TGTGCCAGCAATCCCTTCGGACAGGGAGTAAGGGCTGGGGCCAACGTCCTGACTTTC.

V and J are TRBV9 and TRBJ2-3; D is perhaps TRBD2 (5 bases). CDR1 and CDR2 (germline): SGDLS, YYNGEE. CDR3 length equals 16 residues. Trimming pared 4 bases from V and 0 bases from J, leaving 15 bases between. The CDR3, as DNA: TGTGCCAGCAGCAAACAACCCCTAGCAAGCACAGATACGCAGTATTTT. This gives the protein CASSKQPLASTDTQYF.

This chain connects TRBV11-3 to TRBJ2-5; D remains ambiguous. Germline values: CDR1 SGHNT, CDR2 YENEEA. The ends were cut back, 0 bases at V and 1 base at J, with 3 bases in the middle. This CDR3 is built from 13 residues. CDR3 in DNA: TGTGCCAGCAGCTTAGACGGCCAAGAGACCCAGTACTTC. Its protein is CASSLDGQETQYF.